The entry below describes one T cell receptor beta chain. Its antigen remains unknown. The assay was immunoSEQ multiplex PCR, and TCRdb's table has in-frame clones only and misses some. Of under 50,000 clones in the sample, approximately 93% were seen once. This entry is derived from a study of cytomegalovirus exposure and HLA in healthy donors. The overall study: The use of the same platform for the 120 or so validation repertoires and the approximately 690 first-cohort repertoires was reported by a later analysis. Notes on the study in general: In vitro checks showed that three CMV-associated chains really do target CMV antigens. The study labeled 150 or so TCR beta chains cytomegalovirus-associated.

The CDR3 length is 15 residues. The germline CDR1 and CDR2 sequences are MNHEY and SVGAGI. The ends lost 5 bases at V and 2 bases at J; junction bases unmatched: 6. The clonotype originates from a woman aged 18 to 35 in good health and CMV-seropositive. Input material: PBMCs. The rearrangement uses TRBV6-5 and TRBJ1-5; 7 bases are a match to TRBD1. The chain's CDR3 is CASSLTGIGNQPQHF. DNA of the CDR3: TGTGCCAGCAGTCTGACAGGGATCGGCAATCAGCCCCAGCATTTT.